The 3 T cell receptor beta chains listed next were all sequenced from one sample in a study of molecular identifiers for immune sequencing clone quantification. TCRdb itself ran the PCR reads through MiXCR, one entry per CDR3 protein. The table lists a few hundred thousand distinct CDR3 sequences, roughly 23% of them singletons. Sequencing was done on a sample of naive CD8+ T cells from blood, with Jurkat cell RNA spiked in. The subset was: FACS-sorted CD8+CD4-CCR7+CD45RA+ naive T cells. The source of these receptors is a human donor in good health. Some libraries in this study had Jurkat cell RNA spiked in.

This clonotype appeared a few times. The gene calls are TRBV7-3 and TRBJ2-1, with a possible D match to TRBD2 (6 bases). The V and J ends lost 4 bases and 10 bases respectively, with 14 bases between them. This CDR3 comprises 13 residues. Germline lookup yields CDR1 SGHTA and CDR2 FQGTGA. The CDR3 protein is CASSSAGIGEQFF. The CDR3 DNA reads as TGTGCCAGCAGCTCGGCGGGGATCGGGGAGCAGTTCTTC.

The rearrangement joins TRBV7-3 to TRBJ2-1, with TRBD2 matching over 12 bases. This CDR3 comprises 16 residues. Losses at the gene ends were 2 bases for V and 7 bases for J; bases not matched to a gene: 6. From germline, CDR1 is SGHTA and CDR2 FQGTGA. The CDR3 loop is CASSLLAGGPENEQFF. Written as DNA, the CDR3 is TGTGCCAGCAGCTTACTAGCGGGAGGGCCAGAAAATGAGCAGTTCTTC.

The rearrangement joins TRBV12-3 or TRBV12-4 to TRBJ2-2; D gene ambiguous. The V end was cut by 8 bases, the J end by 6 bases, with 13 bases between. The CDR3 totals 13 residues. The CDR3 here is CASENLGSGELFF. CDR3 coding DNA: TGTGCCAGCGAAAACCTGGGGTCCGGGGAGCTGTTTTTT.